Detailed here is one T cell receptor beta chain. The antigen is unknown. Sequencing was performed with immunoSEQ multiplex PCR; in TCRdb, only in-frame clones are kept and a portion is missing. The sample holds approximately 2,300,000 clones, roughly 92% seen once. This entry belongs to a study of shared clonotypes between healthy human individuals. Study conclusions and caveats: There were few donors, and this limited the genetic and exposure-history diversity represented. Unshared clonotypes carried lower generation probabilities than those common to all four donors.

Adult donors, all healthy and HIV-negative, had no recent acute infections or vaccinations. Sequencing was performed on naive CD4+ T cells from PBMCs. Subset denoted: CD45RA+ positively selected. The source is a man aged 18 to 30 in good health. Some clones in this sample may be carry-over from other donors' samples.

CDR3 loop: CASRGGRSTDTQYF. DNA of the CDR3: TGTGCCAGCAGGGGCGGGAGGAGTACAGATACGCAGTATTTT. This chain uses TRBV28 with TRBJ2-3; TRBD2 agrees at 8 bases. The CDR3 runs 14 residues. V was pared by 6 bases and J by 3 bases, with 5 bases of the junction left unmatched. Germline values: CDR1 MDHEN, CDR2 SYDVKM.